Listed below are T cell receptor beta chains from one sample, sequenced in a study of cytomegalovirus exposure and HLA in healthy donors. Produced via immunoSEQ multiplex PCR; TCRdb's table is partial and in-frame only. Among 120,000 or so clones listed, 75% to 85% were seen once. Material for sequencing was PBMCs. The source of these receptors is a woman between 50 and 59 years old in good health and CMV-seropositive. CDR3s include the opening cysteine and the closing phenylalanine or tryptophan. Each record gives: clone size, V gene, J gene, CDR3 length, D gene, CDR3 protein, CDR3 DNA. The D gene is left open where the match is weak. The listing skips clone size in some rows; elsewhere it reads once, few, many or a size class.

clone size: .; V gene: TRBV29-1; J gene: TRBJ2-5; CDR3 length: 13; D gene: .; CDR3 protein: CSATDGIQETQYF; CDR3 DNA: TGCAGCGCAACTGACGGGATCCAAGAGACCCAGTACTTC
clone size: few; V gene: TRBV4-1; J gene: TRBJ2-1; CDR3 length: 14; D gene: .; CDR3 protein: CASSLWGGGNEQFF; CDR3 DNA: TGCGCCAGCAGCCTTTGGGGAGGGGGCAATGAGCAGTTCTTC
clone size: once; V gene: TRBV2; J gene: TRBJ2-7; CDR3 length: 14; D gene: TRBD2; CDR3 protein: CASKRGLVMFEQYF; CDR3 DNA: TGTGCCAGCAAACGAGGACTAGTCATGTTCGAGCAGTACTTC
clone size: once; V gene: TRBV18; J gene: TRBJ2-6; CDR3 length: 17; D gene: .; CDR3 protein: CASSQTEGVPGANVLTF; CDR3 DNA: TGTGCCAGCTCACAAACCGAAGGGGTCCCTGGGGCCAACGTCCTGACTTTC
clone size: .; V gene: TRBV7-2; J gene: TRBJ1-5; CDR3 length: 15; D gene: .; CDR3 protein: CASSLAPWGGQPQHF; CDR3 DNA: TGTGCCAGCAGCTTAGCGCCCTGGGGGGGACAGCCCCAGCATTTT
clone size: .; V gene: TRBV30; J gene: TRBJ2-7; CDR3 length: 12; D gene: .; CDR3 protein: CAWSESYYEQYF; CDR3 DNA: TGTGCCTGGAGTGAGAGCTACTACGAGCAGTACTTC
clone size: .; V gene: TRBV9; J gene: TRBJ2-3; CDR3 length: 16; D gene: TRBD2; CDR3 protein: CASSPRSGTGTDTQYF; CDR3 DNA: TGTGCCAGCAGCCCACGAAGCGGGACTGGCACAGATACGCAGTATTTT
clone size: few; V gene: TRBV6-6; J gene: TRBJ1-2; CDR3 length: 11; D gene: .; CDR3 protein: CASRRGYGYTF; CDR3 DNA: TGTGCCAGCAGAAGGGGATATGGCTACACCTTC
clone size: .; V gene: TRBV7-3; J gene: TRBJ2-3; CDR3 length: 21; D gene: TRBD2; CDR3 protein: CASSLRPWSSGSAYLTDTQYF; CDR3 DNA: TGTGCCAGCAGCTTAAGGCCGTGGAGTAGCGGGTCCGCTTACCTCACAGATACGCAGTATTTT
clone size: few; V gene: TRBV30; J gene: TRBJ1-5; CDR3 length: 15; D gene: TRBD1; CDR3 protein: CAWNLTGTGREAQHF; CDR3 DNA: TGTGCCTGGAACCTCACCGGGACAGGGAGAGAAGCCCAGCATTTT
clone size: .; V gene: TRBV5-4; J gene: TRBJ1-1; CDR3 length: 16; D gene: TRBD1; CDR3 protein: CASSPASGQGGTEAFF; CDR3 DNA: TGTGCCAGCAGCCCAGCCTCGGGACAGGGAGGGACTGAAGCTTTCTTT
clone size: .; V gene: TRBV21-1; J gene: TRBJ2-3; CDR3 length: 15; D gene: .; CDR3 protein: CASSKGGQGADTQYF; CDR3 DNA: TGTGCCAGCAGCAAAGGGGGACAGGGGGCAGATACGCAGTATTTT
clone size: few; V gene: TRBV30; J gene: TRBJ2-1; CDR3 length: 12; D gene: .; CDR3 protein: CAGKGIYNEQFF; CDR3 DNA: TGTGCGGGAAAGGGGATCTACAATGAGCAGTTCTTC
clone size: .; V gene: TRBV19; J gene: TRBJ2-3; CDR3 length: 14; D gene: TRBD1; CDR3 protein: CASTTPGTGDTQYF; CDR3 DNA: TGTGCCAGTACCACCCCCGGGACAGGGGATACGCAGTATTTT
clone size: .; V gene: TRBV5-1; J gene: TRBJ2-1; CDR3 length: 15; D gene: .; CDR3 protein: CASSLAGAPYNEQFF; CDR3 DNA: TGCGCCAGCAGCTTGGCTGGGGCTCCCTACAATGAGCAGTTCTTC